What follows are 4 T cell receptor beta chains derived from one specimen sequenced in a study of cytomegalovirus exposure and HLA in healthy donors (dated 2017 in TCRdb). The library was made by the immunoSEQ multiplex PCR assay. The multiplex PCR relied on a mix of 60 forward primers for TCR Vbeta segments and 13 reverse primers for TCR Jbeta segments. TCRdb's version of the immuneACCESS table is confined to in-frame rearrangements and falls short of the full clone set. An unresolved V gene accounts for under half of the shortfall where checked; the remainder is of unknown origin. Present in this sample are some 130,000 clones, roughly 74% of which were seen just once. Approximately 6% of the sample is held by the ten biggest clonotypes. The material sequenced was PBMCs. All receptors derive from a woman aged 50 to 60 in good health and CMV-seropositive.

The chain carries TRBV7-2 and TRBJ2-1, with 10 bases aligning to TRBD2. The CDR3 is made up of 17 amino acids. Germline-derived CDR1 and CDR2 are SGHTA and FQGNSA. J lost 7 bases, V lost 3 bases, and 12 bases had no gene match. The CDR3 DNA sequence: TGTGCCAGCAGCTTCCCCACCTCTAGCGGGGGTGGGAATGAGCAGTTCTTC. Amino acid sequence: CASSFPTSSGGGNEQFF.

This chain uses TRBV27 with TRBJ2-2; no definite D call. The CDR3 extends over 13 amino acids. V lost 6 bases and J lost 6, with 11 bases in between. Germline CDR1 and CDR2: MNHEY and SMNVEV (reference sequence). CDR3 region: CASSPSRAGELFF. The CDR3, as DNA: TGTGCCAGCAGCCCCTCCCGCGCCGGGGAGCTGTTTTTT.

This clone occurred once. V usage is TRBV18 and J usage is TRBJ1-1; possibly TRBD1 for D (5 bases). Deletions cut 3 bases from V and 10 bases from J, with 15 bases between. This CDR3 contains 13 residues. Per the germline V gene, CDR1 is KGHSH and CDR2 is LQKENI. DNA for the CDR3: TGTGCCAGCTCACCCCCAGGGCATTTGGGAGCTTTCTTT. Protein product: CASSPPGHLGAFF.

This chain connects TRBV28 to TRBJ1-1, with D possibly TRBD1 on 6 matching bases. The germline V gene has CDR1 MDHEN and CDR2 SYDVKM. V lost 6 bases and J lost 12, with 17 bases in between. This CDR3 comprises 12 residues. The CDR3 protein is CASRRGGRSSFF. The CDR3 region has the DNA TGTGCCAGCAGGCGGGGGGGGCGTTCGTCTTTCTTT.